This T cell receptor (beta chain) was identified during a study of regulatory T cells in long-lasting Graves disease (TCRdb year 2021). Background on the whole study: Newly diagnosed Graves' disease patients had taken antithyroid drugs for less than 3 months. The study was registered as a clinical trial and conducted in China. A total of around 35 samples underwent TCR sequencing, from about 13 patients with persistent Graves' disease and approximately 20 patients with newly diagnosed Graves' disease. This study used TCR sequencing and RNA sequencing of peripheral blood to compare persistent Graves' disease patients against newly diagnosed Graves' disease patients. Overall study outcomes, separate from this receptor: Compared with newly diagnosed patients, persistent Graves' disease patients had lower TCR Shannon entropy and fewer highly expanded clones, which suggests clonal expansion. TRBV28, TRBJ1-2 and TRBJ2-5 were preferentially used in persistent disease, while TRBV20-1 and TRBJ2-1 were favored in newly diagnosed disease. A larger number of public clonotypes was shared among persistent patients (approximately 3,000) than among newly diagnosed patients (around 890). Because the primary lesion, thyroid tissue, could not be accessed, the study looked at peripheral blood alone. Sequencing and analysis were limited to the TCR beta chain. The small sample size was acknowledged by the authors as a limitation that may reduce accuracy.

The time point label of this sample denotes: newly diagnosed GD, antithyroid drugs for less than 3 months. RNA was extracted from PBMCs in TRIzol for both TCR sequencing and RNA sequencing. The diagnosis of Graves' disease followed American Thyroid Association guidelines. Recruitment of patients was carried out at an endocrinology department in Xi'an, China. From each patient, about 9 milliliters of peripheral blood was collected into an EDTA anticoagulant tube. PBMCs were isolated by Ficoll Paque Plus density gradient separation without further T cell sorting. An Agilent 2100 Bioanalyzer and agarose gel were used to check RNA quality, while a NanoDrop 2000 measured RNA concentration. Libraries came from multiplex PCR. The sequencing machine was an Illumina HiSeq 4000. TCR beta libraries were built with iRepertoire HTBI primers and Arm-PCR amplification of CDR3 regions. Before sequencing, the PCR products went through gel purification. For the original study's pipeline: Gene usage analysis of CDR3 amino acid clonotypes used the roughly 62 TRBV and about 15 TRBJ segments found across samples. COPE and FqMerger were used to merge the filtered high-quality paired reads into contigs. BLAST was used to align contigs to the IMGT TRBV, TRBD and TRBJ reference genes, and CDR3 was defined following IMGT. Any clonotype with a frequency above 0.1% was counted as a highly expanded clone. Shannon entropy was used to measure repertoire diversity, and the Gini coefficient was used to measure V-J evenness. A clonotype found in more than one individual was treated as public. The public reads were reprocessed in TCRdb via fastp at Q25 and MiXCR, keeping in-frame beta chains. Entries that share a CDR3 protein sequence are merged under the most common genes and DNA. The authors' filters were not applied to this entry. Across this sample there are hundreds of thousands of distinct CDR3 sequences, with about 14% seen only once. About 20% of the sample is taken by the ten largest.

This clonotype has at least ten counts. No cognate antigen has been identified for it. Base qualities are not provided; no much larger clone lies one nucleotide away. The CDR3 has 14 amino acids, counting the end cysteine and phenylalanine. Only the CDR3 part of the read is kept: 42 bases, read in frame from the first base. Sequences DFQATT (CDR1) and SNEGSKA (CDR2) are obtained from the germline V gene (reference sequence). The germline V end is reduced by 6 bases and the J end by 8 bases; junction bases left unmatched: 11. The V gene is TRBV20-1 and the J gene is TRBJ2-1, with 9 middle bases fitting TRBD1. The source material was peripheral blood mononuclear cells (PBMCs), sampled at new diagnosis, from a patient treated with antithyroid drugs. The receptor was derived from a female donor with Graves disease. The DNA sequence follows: TGCAGTGCGCTTCGACAGGGGGTAGCGGATGAGCAGTTCTTC. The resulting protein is CSALRQGVADEQFF.